Each of the 10 T cell receptor beta chains below was sequenced from the same sample in a study of cytotoxic CD8 clonotypes in ibrutinib-treated CLL. Assay: immunoSEQ multiplex PCR; the TCRdb copy retains only in-frame clones and omits some. This table holds fewer than 400,000 clones, over 60% found once. This specimen was PBMCs, taken after 36 months of ibrutinib treatment. All receptors derive from a human donor with chronic lymphocytic leukemia.

V usage is TRBV2 and J usage is TRBJ2-2, with D perhaps TRBD1 (5 bases). The CDR3 consists of 16 residues. The germline V gene encodes CDR1 SNHLY and CDR2 FYNNEI. The V end lost 1 base, the J end lost 0 bases, and 9 bases lay between the germline ends. The CDR3 loop reads CASSEEGSSNTGELFF. The CDR3 DNA follows: TGTGCCAGCAGTGAAGAGGGGTCTTCGAACACCGGGGAGCTGTTTTTT. The full variable domain, in which reference TRBV2 and TRBJ2-2 provide the parts outside the CDR3, is EPEVTQTPSHQVTQMGQEVILRCVPISNHLYFYWYRQILGQKVEFLVSFYNNEISEKSEIFDDQFSVERPDGSNFTLKIRSTKLEDSAMYFCASSEEGSSNTGELFFGEGSRLTVL.

This clone has a handful of counts. This chain uses TRBV7-8 with TRBJ2-3, with 11 bases fitting TRBD2. Losses at the gene ends were 5 bases for V and 5 bases for J; bases not matched to a gene: 6. The CDR3 contains 15 residues. The germline CDR1 and CDR2 sequences are SGHVS and FQNEAQ. The CDR3 is CASSLGLAGGDTQYF. The CDR3 DNA reads as TGTGCCAGCAGCCTCGGACTAGCGGGTGGAGATACGCAGTATTTT.

The chain is built from TRBV11-3 and TRBJ2-7; D may be TRBD1 (6 bases). The germline CDR1 and CDR2 sequences are SGHNT and YENEEA. The CDR3 consists of 13 residues. Trimming took off 3 bases at V and 1 base at J, with 7 bases between the two ends. The CDR3 spells CASSLGQSYEQYF. The CDR3 DNA is TGTGCCAGCAGCTTGGGACAATCCTACGAGCAGTACTTC. The complete variable domain, with remaining parts taken from reference TRBV11-3 and TRBJ2-7, reads EAGVVQSPRYKIIEKKQPVAFWCNPISGHNTLYWYLQNLGQGPELLIRYENEEAVDDSQLPKDRFSAERLKGVDSTLKIQPAELGDSAVYLCASSLGQSYEQYFGPGTRLTVT.

The chain has TRBV10-3 and TRBJ1-5; D remains unclear. The CDR3 runs to 15 residues. Per germline, CDR1 ENHRY and CDR2 SYGVKD. V lost 3 bases to trimming and J lost 4 bases, with 13 bases between them. The CDR3 nucleotides are TGTGCCATCAGTGAAGCAACTACCCTGAATCAGCCCCAGCATTTT. It specifies CAISEATTLNQPQHF.

The chain joins TRBV28 to TRBJ1-4; no clear D gene. V was clipped by 6 bases and J by 4 bases, with 9 bases between them. Germline V gives CDR1 MDHEN, CDR2 SYDVKM. This CDR3 is 13 amino acids long. CDR3 loop: CASRGPRNEKLFF. The CDR3, as DNA: TGTGCCAGCAGAGGACCGCGTAATGAAAAACTGTTTTTT.

This chain joins TRBV29-1 and TRBJ1-3, with D possibly being TRBD1 (5 bases). Looked up from germline, CDR1 is SQVTM and CDR2 is ANQGSEA. Trimming removed 4 bases at V and 3 bases at J, with 13 bases between. This CDR3 is 14 amino acids long. Written as DNA, the CDR3 is TGCAGCGTTGCCACGGGGGGTTTTGGAAACACCATATATTTT. It specifies CSVATGGFGNTIYF.

This clone was seen more than once but under ten times. This rearrangement joins TRBV13 to TRBJ1-3, with D unresolved. Trimming took off 8 bases at V and 3 bases at J, with 14 bases between the two ends. Germline V gene sequence: CDR1 PRHDT, CDR2 FYEKMQ (reference sequence). The CDR3 runs to 14 residues. The DNA for the CDR3 is TGTGCCAGCGGACTTGGGAATTATGGAAACACCATATATTTT. Protein sequence: CASGLGNYGNTIYF.

This clone was found a few times. The V call is TRBV6-5, the J call TRBJ2-7; 8 bases align to TRBD1. With 6 bases clipped from V and 2 bases from J, the junction kept 3 bases outside the gene matches. The CDR3 is made up of 13 amino acids. Germline V gives CDR1 MNHEY, CDR2 SVGAGI. CDR3 amino acids: CASSRQGPYEQYF. The CDR3 nucleotides read TGTGCCAGCAGCCGACAGGGGCCCTACGAGCAGTACTTC.

The genes are TRBV7-2 and TRBJ2-7; TRBD2 is a possible D gene (6 bases). V was shortened by 5 bases and J by 6 bases, with 20 bases between the two germline ends. Looked up from germline, CDR1 is SGHTA and CDR2 is FQGNSA. CDR3 length: 15 residues. CDR3 in DNA: TGTGCCAGCAGCCGCGTCCCGGGACTGGTTCTCGAGCAGTACTTC. Translation gives CASSRVPGLVLEQYF. Full variable domain (remainder filled in from reference TRBV7-2 and TRBJ2-7): GAGVSQSPSNKVTEKGKDVELRCDPISGHTALYWYRQSLGQGLEFLIYFQGNSAPDKSGLPSDRFSAERTGGSVSTLTIQRTQQEDSAVYLCASSRVPGLVLEQYFGPGTRLTVT.

This clone was picked up one time. The chain is built from TRBV4-1 and TRBJ1-3; weak D call: TRBD1 (6 bases). With 1 base removed from V and 0 bases from J, the gap between germline ends came to 10 bases. The germline CDR1 and CDR2 sequences are MGHRA and YSYEKL. The CDR3 is made up of 16 amino acids. CDR3 in DNA: TGCGCCAGCAGCCAAGCACGACAGGTCTCTGGAAACACCATATATTTT. It yields the protein CASSQARQVSGNTIYF.